Following are 20 T cell receptor beta chains from one sample sequenced in a study of a mutant IDH1 vaccine in newly diagnosed glioma. Noted time point: week 35, safety follow-up. Topical imiquimod was applied with each vaccine dose, which held 300 ug of mutant IDH1 20-mer peptide. For these TCRs, the target antigens are not known. This table comes from immunoSEQ multiplex PCR, and its TCRdb copy is limited to in-frame clones, with some not included. The sample has roughly 30,000 clones; roughly 86% are singletons. The source was PBMCs, collected from a glioma patient whose treatment included an IDH1 peptide vaccine. The source of these receptors is a man aged 25 to 40 with glioma.

The J gene is TRBJ1-5, the V gene TRBV5-5; D is ambiguous. The V end lost 4 bases, the J end lost 3 bases, and 8 bases lay between the germline ends. Germline CDR1 reads SGHKS; CDR2 reads YYEKEE (reference sequence). There are 13 residues in the CDR3. The CDR3 DNA is TGTGCCAGCAGCCTTTGGGACAATCAGCCCCAGCATTTT. Its translation: CASSLWDNQPQHF.

The chain combines TRBV7-8 with TRBJ2-3, with TRBD2 as a possible D gene (6 bases). CDR1 and CDR2 (germline): SGHVS, FQNEAQ. CDR3 length equals 14 residues. Trimming cost V 7 bases and J 0 bases, with 11 bases left between them. Here the CDR3 DNA reads TGTGCCAGCACGAGCGGGTCTAGCACAGATACGCAGTATTTT. Translating it yields CASTSGSSTDTQYF. Looking up the rest from reference TRBV7-8 and TRBJ2-3 gives the full variable domain: GAGVSQSPRYKVAKRGQDVALRCDPISGHVSLFWYQQALGQGPEFLTYFQNEAQLDKSGLPSDRFFAERPEGSVSTLKIQRTQQEDSAVYLCASTSGSSTDTQYFGPGTRLTVL.

The CDR3 region has the DNA TGTGCCTGGAGCGGGGTTAGAAGCAATCAGCCCCAGCATTTT. Translation gives CAWSGVRSNQPQHF. The J gene is TRBJ1-5, the V gene TRBV30; the D is unclear. Trimming removed 3 bases from V and 1 base from J, with 10 bases in between. This CDR3 has 14 residues. The germline gives CDR1 GTSNPN, CDR2 SVGIG (reference sequence).

The genes are TRBV6-5 and TRBJ2-5, with TRBD1 as a possible D gene (6 bases). Germline V gene lookup returns CDR1 MNHEY and CDR2 SVGAGI. V was clipped by 6 bases and J by 0 bases, with 11 bases between them. The CDR3 is 14 amino acids. The CDR3 nucleotides read TGTGCCAGCAGGATACAGGGATACCAAGAGACCCAGTACTTC. Translation: CASRIQGYQETQYF.

This clone was picked up a small number of times. The chain recombines TRBV6-5 with TRBJ1-2, with D perhaps matching TRBD1 (5 bases). Trimming cost V 5 bases and J 6 bases, with 10 bases left between them. The V gene's germline CDR1 is MNHEY and CDR2 SVGAGI. CDR3 length: 12 amino acids. The CDR3 protein is CASSQGGDGYTF. CDR3 in DNA: TGTGCCAGCAGTCAAGGAGGGGATGGCTACACCTTC.

The genes are TRBV5-1 and TRBJ2-5; 7 bases are a match to TRBD2. The V gene end was trimmed by 1 base and the J gene end by 1 base; junction bases not matched to a gene: 7. The CDR3 sequence is 16 residues long. Germline-derived CDR1 and CDR2 are SGHRS and YFSETQ. The CDR3 sequence is CASSLQPAGLQETQYF. Here the CDR3 DNA reads TGCGCCAGCAGCTTGCAGCCAGCGGGACTCCAAGAGACCCAGTACTTC.

The gene calls are TRBV4-1 and TRBJ1-4, with 7 bases that match TRBD1. Trimming at V came to 1 base and at J to 0 bases, leaving 5 bases not matched to a gene. Germline V lookup: CDR1 MGHRA, CDR2 YSYEKL. This CDR3 comprises 17 residues. The CDR3 loop reads CASSQVTGAATNEKLFF. CDR3 DNA sequence: TGCGCCAGCAGCCAAGTAACAGGGGCTGCAACTAATGAAAAACTGTTTTTT.

The chain employs TRBV6-5 and TRBJ1-5; TRBD1 aligns across 10 bases. Per germline, CDR1 MNHEY and CDR2 SVGAGI. CDR3 length equals 14 residues. V lost 4 bases, J lost 6 bases, and 3 bases stayed unmatched. The CDR3 nucleotides are TGTGCCAGCAGTTCTGGACAGGGGGGTCAGCCCCAGCATTTT. It codes for CASSSGQGGQPQHF.

The chain recombines TRBV19 with TRBJ2-7; the match to TRBD2 covers 7 bases. Germline CDR1 and CDR2: LNHDA and SQIVND (reference sequence). CDR3 length equals 15 residues. Trimming at V came to 3 bases and at J to 2 bases, leaving 7 bases not matched to a gene. Here the CDR3 reads CASSISGGLPYEQYF. DNA for the CDR3: TGTGCCAGTAGTATTTCGGGAGGCCTCCCCTACGAGCAGTACTTC.

This sequence joins TRBV6-1 and TRBJ1-4; 12 bases match TRBD1. V was clipped by 3 bases and J by 7 bases; unmatched bases: 3. Germline V gene data show CDR1 as MNHNS and CDR2 as SASEGT. The CDR3 is made up of 15 amino acids. The CDR3 loop is CASSEGTGGVEKLFF. The DNA for the CDR3 is TGTGCCAGCAGTGAGGGGACAGGGGGCGTTGAAAAACTGTTTTTT.

The genes are TRBV4-1 and TRBJ2-5; 11 nucleotides line up with TRBD2. The CDR3 has 17 amino acids. V was pared by 0 bases and J by 5 bases, with 8 bases of the junction left unmatched. Germline V gives CDR1 MGHRA, CDR2 YSYEKL. CDR3 sequence: CASSQEGLAGGGETQYF. CDR3 DNA sequence: TGCGCCAGCAGCCAAGAGGGGCTAGCGGGAGGCGGGGAGACCCAGTACTTC.

The J gene is TRBJ2-6, the V gene TRBV15; TRBD1 matches at 9 bases. Germline V CDR1 and CDR2: LNHNV, YYDKDF (reference sequence). This CDR3 has 18 amino acids. The J segment lost 2 bases and the V segment lost 0 bases, leaving 5 bases of the junction unmatched. CDR3 in DNA: TGTGCCACCAGCAGAGACGGACAGGGGAAGGCTGGGGCCAACGTCCTGACTTTC. Encoded protein: CATSRDGQGKAGANVLTF.

This clone came up a few times. This rearrangement joins TRBV2 to TRBJ1-1; 11 bases match TRBD1. Per germline, CDR1 SNHLY and CDR2 FYNNEI. J was trimmed by 7 bases and V by 7 bases; bases with no gene match: 8. The CDR3 contains 14 residues. CDR3 sequence (DNA): TGTGCCAGCACCTGGACAGGGGGCGAGGGTGAAGCTTTCTTT. Its translation: CASTWTGGEGEAFF.

The V gene is TRBV5-4, the J gene TRBJ1-1, with D possibly being TRBD1 (5 bases). The CDR3 is 12 residues long. Trimming removed 4 bases from V and 5 bases from J, with 9 bases in between. Germline CDR1 SGHNT, CDR2 YYREEE (reference sequence). The chain's CDR3 is CASSDGGTEAFF. The CDR3, as DNA: TGTGCCAGCAGCGATGGGGGGACTGAAGCTTTCTTT.

V is TRBV4-1 and J is TRBJ2-2, with D perhaps TRBD2 (5 bases). The length of the CDR3 is 15 residues. Germline loops: CDR1 MGHRA, CDR2 YSYEKL. Trimming took off 0 bases at V and 6 bases at J, with 11 bases between the two ends. CDR3 protein: CASSQDWRRSGELFF. DNA of the CDR3: TGCGCCAGCAGCCAAGATTGGAGGAGGTCCGGGGAGCTGTTTTTT.

This clone was observed a single time. One junction end disagrees with the germline gene, perhaps due to a read error. This sequence joins TRBV11-2 and TRBJ2-2; 8 bases line up with TRBD1. The CDR3 runs 16 residues. Germline loops: CDR1 SGHAT, CDR2 FQNNGV. The CDR3 loop is CAGSVQGARSTGELFF. CDR3 in DNA: TGTGCCGGCAGCGTCCAGGGGGCGCGTAGCACCGGGGAGCTGTTTTTT.

In DNA form, the CDR3 reads TGCGCCAGCAGCTTAACGACGGCGGGAGAAGAGACCCAGTACTTC. Amino acids: CASSLTTAGEETQYF. The chain has TRBV5-1 and TRBJ2-5, with 7 nucleotides matching TRBD2. V was pared by 2 bases and J by 3 bases, with 7 bases of the junction left unmatched. The CDR3 has 15 amino acids. Germline V gene data show CDR1 as SGHRS and CDR2 as YFSETQ.

The chain has TRBV7-8 and TRBJ2-2; TRBD2 is a possible D gene (6 bases). Germline CDR1 reads SGHVS; CDR2 reads FQNEAQ. The CDR3 totals 14 residues. Deletions cut 3 bases from V and 6 bases from J, with 11 bases between. The DNA for the CDR3 is TGTGCCAGCAGCTTTGGAGGGAGCGCCGGGGAGCTGTTTTTT. Translation gives CASSFGGSAGELFF.

The V gene is TRBV14, the J gene TRBJ2-7, with 10 bases identical to TRBD2. Unmatched junction bases numbered 7, after V lost 4 bases and J lost 1 base. This CDR3 is built from 16 residues. Germline CDR1 reads SGHDN; CDR2 reads FVKESK. CDR3 in amino acids: CASSPHRTSGSYEQYF. CDR3 DNA sequence: TGTGCCAGCAGCCCCCACCGGACTAGCGGTTCCTACGAGCAGTACTTC.

The sample holds a few counts of this clone. The chain combines TRBV5-4 with TRBJ1-2; perhaps TRBD1 as D (6 bases). The CDR3 is made up of 13 amino acids. From germline, CDR1 is SGHNT and CDR2 YYREEE (reference sequence). V lost 4 bases and J lost 6, with 13 bases in between. The CDR3 is CASSQRGIDGYTF. The CDR3 coding sequence is TGTGCCAGCAGCCAAAGGGGGATTGATGGCTACACCTTC. Full variable domain (missing parts from reference TRBV5-4 and TRBJ1-2): ETGVTQSPTHLIKTRGQQVTLRCSSQSGHNTVSWYQQALGQGPQFIFQYYREEENGRGNFPPRFSGLQFPNYSSELNVNALELDDSALYLCASSQRGIDGYTFGSGTRLTVV.